Below, one TCR beta chain is given with its context. Its antigen is currently not known. The input lacks base qualities; no much larger clone sits a single base away. V trim: 6 bases; J trim: 1 base; unmatched bases: 6. As encoded in the germline V gene, CDR1 is MDHEN while CDR2 is SYDVKM. Taken from cysteine to phenylalanine, the CDR3 has 15 residues. Only the CDR3 DNA is retained, 45 bases long and in frame from the first base. The data belong to a study of radiotherapy plus CTLA-4 blockade in lung cancer (dated by TCRdb to 2017 to 2018). In terms of the full investigation: Objective responses were observed in 15% to 20% of enrolled patients, and disease control was achieved in around 30%.

Library construction relied on the immunoSEQ multiplex PCR assay. TCRdb's version of the immuneACCESS table is confined to in-frame rearrangements and falls short of the full clone set. An unresolved V gene accounts for under half of the shortfall where checked; the remainder is of unknown origin. Across this sample there are over 35,000 clones, with around 77% seen only once. About 2.7% of the sample belongs to the ten largest clones. Focal radiation therapy combined with CTLA-4 blockade (ipilimumab) was tested in patients with chemo-refractory metastatic non-small-cell lung cancer. The paper as a whole reports these results and caveats: After treatment with radiotherapy and ipilimumab, TCR clones that originated in tumors expanded in peripheral blood. The strongest predictors of response, as reported, were early dynamic changes in blood T cell clones along with a rise in serum interferon-beta after radiation.

The clonotype comes from a human donor with non-small cell lung cancer whose response to radiotherapy plus ipilimumab could not be evaluated. The sample here was peripheral blood, taken from a patient treated with radiotherapy plus ipilimumab. The sequence is built from TRBV28 and TRBJ2-4; TRBD1 aligns with 7 central bases. The DNA sequence follows: TGTGCCAGCAGGGCCCGGGGACAGGCCAAAAACATTCAGTACTTC. Its amino acids are CASRARGQAKNIQYF.